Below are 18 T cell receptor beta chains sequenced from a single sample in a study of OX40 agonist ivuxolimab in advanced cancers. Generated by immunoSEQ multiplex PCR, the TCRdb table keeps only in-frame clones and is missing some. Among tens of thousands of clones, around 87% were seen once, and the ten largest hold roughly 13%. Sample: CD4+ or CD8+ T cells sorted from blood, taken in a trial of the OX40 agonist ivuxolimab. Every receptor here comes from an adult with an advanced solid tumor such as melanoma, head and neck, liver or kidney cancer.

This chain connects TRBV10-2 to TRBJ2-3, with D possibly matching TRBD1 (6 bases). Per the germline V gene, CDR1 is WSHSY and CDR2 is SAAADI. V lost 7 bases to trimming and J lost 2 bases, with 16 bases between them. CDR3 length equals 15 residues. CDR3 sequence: CASTWETGHTDTQYF. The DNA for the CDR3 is TGCGCCAGCACATGGGAGACAGGACACACAGATACGCAGTATTTT.

CDR3 coding DNA: TGTGCCAGCTCACCATACGGGAGGGAGACCCAGTACTTC. Encoded protein: CASSPYGRETQYF. The rearrangement links TRBV18 to TRBJ2-5; 7 bases map to TRBD2. V gave up 2 bases and J gave up 5 bases; unmatched junction bases: 2. Germline CDR1 is KGHSH and CDR2 is LQKENI. The length of the CDR3 is 13 residues.

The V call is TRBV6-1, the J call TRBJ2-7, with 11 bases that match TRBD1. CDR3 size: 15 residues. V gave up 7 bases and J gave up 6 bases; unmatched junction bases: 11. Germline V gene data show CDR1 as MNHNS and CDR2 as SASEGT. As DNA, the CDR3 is TGTGCCAGCATCCCCCCGGGGACAGGGGGATCCGAGCAGTACTTC. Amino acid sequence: CASIPPGTGGSEQYF.

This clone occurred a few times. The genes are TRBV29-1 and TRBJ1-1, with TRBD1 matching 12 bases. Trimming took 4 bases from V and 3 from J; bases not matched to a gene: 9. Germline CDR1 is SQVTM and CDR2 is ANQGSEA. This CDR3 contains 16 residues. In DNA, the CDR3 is TGCAGCGTTGGATGTGGGGACAGGGGGCGTGACACTGAAGCTTTCTTT. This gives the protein CSVGCGDRGRDTEAFF.

The CDR3 DNA is TGCGCCAGCAGCTTGGAAGGGCGGATCGAAGATACGCAGTATTTT. Amino acid sequence: CASSLEGRIEDTQYF. The genes are TRBV5-1 and TRBJ2-3; D is unclear. Germline values: CDR1 SGHRS, CDR2 YFSETQ. V lost 0 bases to trimming and J lost 5 bases, with 13 bases between them. This CDR3 is built from 15 residues. Drawing the rest from reference TRBV5-1 and TRBJ2-3, the complete variable domain is KAGVTQTPRYLIKTRGQQVTLSCSPISGHRSVSWYQQTPGQGLQFLFEYFSETQRNKGNFPGRFSGRQFSNSRSEMNVSTLELGDSALYLCASSLEGRIEDTQYFGPGTRLTVL.

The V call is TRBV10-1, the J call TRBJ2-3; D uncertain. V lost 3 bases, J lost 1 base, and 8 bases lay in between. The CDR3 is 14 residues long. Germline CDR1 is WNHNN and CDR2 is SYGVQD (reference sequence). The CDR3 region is CASSDGAGTDTQYF. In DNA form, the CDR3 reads TGCGCCAGCAGTGACGGAGCTGGCACAGATACGCAGTATTTT.

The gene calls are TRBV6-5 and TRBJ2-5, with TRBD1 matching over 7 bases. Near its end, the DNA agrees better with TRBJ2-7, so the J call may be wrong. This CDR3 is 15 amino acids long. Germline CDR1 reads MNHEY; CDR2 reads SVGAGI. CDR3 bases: TGTGCCAGCAGGACAATCTGGACAGGTGGTCACGAGCAGTACTTC. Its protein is CASRTIWTGGHEQYF.

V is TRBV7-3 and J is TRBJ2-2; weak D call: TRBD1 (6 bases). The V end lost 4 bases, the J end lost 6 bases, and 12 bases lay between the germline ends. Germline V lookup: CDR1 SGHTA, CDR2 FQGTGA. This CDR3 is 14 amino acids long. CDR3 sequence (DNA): TGTGCCAGCAGCTCGACCTACAGGGCCGGGGAGCTGTTTTTT. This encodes CASSSTYRAGELFF. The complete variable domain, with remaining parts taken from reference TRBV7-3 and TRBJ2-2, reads GAGVSQTPSNKVTEKGKYVELRCDPISGHTALYWYRQSLGQGPEFLIYFQGTGAADDSGLPNDRFFAVRPEGSVSTLKIQRTERGDSAVYLCASSSTYRAGELFFGEGSRLTVL.

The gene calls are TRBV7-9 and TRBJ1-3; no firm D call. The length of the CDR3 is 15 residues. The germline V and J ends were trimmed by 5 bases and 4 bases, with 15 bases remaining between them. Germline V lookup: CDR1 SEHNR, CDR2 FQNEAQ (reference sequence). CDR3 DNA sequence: TGTGCCAGCAGCGCAAGAGGGAGCTCCGGAAACACCATATATTTT. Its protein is CASSARGSSGNTIYF.

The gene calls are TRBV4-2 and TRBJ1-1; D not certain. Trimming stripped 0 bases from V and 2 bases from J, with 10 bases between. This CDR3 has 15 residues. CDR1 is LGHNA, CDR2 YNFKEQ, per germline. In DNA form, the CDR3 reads TGTGCCAGCAGCCAAGAGGGGTTAGCAAACACTGAAGCTTTCTTT. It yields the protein CASSQEGLANTEAFF.

The CDR3, as DNA: TGTGCCAGCAGCCTTGGGGGGATAGAGGAAAAACTGTTTTTT. It specifies CASSLGGIEEKLFF. The rearrangement uses TRBV11-2 and TRBJ1-4; possibly TRBD1 for D (5 bases). The V end lost 5 bases, the J end lost 8 bases, and 15 bases lay between the germline ends. The CDR3 contains 14 residues. Germline V lookup: CDR1 SGHAT, CDR2 FQNNGV.

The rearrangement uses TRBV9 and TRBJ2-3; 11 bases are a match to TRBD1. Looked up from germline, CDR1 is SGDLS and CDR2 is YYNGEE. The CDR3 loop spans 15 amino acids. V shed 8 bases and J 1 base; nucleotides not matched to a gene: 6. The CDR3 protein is CASKPGQGGTDTQYF. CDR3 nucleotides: TGTGCCAGTAAACCGGGACAGGGGGGCACAGATACGCAGTATTTT.

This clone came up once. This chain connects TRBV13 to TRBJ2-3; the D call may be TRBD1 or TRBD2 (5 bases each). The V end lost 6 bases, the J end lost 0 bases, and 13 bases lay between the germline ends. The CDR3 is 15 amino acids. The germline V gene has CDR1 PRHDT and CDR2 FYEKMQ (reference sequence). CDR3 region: CASSDWGPSTDTQYF. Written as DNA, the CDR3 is TGTGCCAGCAGTGATTGGGGACCCAGCACAGATACGCAGTATTTT.

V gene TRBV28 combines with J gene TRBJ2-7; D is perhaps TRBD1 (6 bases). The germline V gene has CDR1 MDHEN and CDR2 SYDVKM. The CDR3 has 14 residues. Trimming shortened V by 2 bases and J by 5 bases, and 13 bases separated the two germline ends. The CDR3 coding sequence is TGTGCCAGCAGTTTAAACCAGGGGACGAACGAGCAGTACTTC. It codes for CASSLNQGTNEQYF.

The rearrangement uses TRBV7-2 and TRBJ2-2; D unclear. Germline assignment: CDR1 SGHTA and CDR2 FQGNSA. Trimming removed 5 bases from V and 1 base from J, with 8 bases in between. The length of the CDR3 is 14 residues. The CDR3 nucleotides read TGTGCCAGCAGCCTCATGATGAACACCGGGGAGCTGTTTTTT. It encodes CASSLMMNTGELFF.

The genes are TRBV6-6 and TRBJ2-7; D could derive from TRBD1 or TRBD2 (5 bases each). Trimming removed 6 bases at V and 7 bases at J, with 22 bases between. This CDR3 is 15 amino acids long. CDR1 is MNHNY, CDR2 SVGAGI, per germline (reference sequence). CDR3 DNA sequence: TGTGCCAGCAGCCCCGCCGGGACCGGAGCGAGAGAGCAGTACTTC. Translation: CASSPAGTGAREQYF.

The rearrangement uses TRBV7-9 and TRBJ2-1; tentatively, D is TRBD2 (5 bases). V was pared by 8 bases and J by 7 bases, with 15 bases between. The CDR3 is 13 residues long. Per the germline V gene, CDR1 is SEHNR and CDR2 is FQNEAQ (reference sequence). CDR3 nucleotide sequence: TGTGCCAGCGCCCACTTGGGAGTGAATGAGCAGTTCTTC. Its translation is CASAHLGVNEQFF.

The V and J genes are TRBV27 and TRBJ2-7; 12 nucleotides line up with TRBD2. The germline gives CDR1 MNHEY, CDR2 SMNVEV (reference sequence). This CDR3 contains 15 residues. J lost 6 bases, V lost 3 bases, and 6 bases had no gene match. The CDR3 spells CASSFRLAGVSEQYF. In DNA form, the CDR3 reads TGTGCCAGCAGTTTCCGACTAGCGGGAGTAAGCGAGCAGTACTTC.